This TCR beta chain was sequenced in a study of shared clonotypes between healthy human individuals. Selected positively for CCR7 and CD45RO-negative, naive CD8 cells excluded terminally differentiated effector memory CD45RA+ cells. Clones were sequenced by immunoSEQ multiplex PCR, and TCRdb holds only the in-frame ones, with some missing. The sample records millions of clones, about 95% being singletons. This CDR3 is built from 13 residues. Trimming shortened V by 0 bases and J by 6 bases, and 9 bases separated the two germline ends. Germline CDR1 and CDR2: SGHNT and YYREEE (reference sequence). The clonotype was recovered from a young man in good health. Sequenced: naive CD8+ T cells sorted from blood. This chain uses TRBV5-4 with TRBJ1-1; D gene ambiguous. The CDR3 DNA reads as TGTGCCAGCAGCTTGGATAAAATCGCTGAAGCTTTCTTT. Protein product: CASSLDKIAEAFF.